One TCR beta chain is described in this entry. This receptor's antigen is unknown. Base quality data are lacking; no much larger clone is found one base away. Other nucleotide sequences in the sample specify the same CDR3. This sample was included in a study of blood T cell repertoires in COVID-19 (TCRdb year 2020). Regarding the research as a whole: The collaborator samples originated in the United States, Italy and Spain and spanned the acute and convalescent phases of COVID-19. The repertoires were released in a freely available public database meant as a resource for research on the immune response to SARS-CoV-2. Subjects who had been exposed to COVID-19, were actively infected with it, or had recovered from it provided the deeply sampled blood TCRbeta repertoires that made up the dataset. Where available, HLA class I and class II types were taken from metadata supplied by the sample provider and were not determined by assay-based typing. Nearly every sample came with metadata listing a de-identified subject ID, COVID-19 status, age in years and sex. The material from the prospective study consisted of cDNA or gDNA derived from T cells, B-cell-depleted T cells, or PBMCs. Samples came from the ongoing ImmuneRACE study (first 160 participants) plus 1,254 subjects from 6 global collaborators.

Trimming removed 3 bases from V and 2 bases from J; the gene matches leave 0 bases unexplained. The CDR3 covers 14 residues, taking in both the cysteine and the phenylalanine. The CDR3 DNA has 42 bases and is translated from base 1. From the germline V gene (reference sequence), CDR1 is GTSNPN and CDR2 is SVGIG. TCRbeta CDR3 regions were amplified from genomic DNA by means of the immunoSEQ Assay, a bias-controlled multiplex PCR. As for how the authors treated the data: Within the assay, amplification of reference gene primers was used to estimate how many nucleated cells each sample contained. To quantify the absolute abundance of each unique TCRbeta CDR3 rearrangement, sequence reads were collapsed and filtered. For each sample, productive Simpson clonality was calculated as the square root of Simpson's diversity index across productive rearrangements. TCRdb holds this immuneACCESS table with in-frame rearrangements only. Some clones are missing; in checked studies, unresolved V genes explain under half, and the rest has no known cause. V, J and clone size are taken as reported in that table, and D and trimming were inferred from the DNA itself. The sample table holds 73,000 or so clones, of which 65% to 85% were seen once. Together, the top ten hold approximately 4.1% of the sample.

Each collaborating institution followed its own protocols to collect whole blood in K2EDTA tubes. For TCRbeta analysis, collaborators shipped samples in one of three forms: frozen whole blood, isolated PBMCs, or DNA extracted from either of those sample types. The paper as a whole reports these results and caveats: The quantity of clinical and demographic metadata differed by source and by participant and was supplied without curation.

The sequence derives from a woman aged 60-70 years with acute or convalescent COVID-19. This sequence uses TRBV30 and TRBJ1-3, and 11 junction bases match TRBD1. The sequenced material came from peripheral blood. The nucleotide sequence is TGTGCCTGGAGGGACAGGGGGCCTGGAAACACCATATATTTT. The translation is CAWRDRGPGNTIYF.